This record covers a single TCR beta chain. Antigen unknown. The data were obtained in a study of T cell responses to AZD1222 COVID-19 vaccine. This CDR3 has 13 residues. V was cut by 6 bases and J by 8 bases, with 16 bases left in between. Germline CDR1 and CDR2: MNHEY and SVGAGI. Generated by immunoSEQ multiplex PCR, the TCRdb table keeps only in-frame clones and is missing some. The sample has roughly 100,000 clones; roughly 90% are singletons. The study, taken as a whole, reports: When two AZD1222 doses had been given, Spike-specific TCR breadth and depth rose. Spike-spanning, vaccine-associated CD4 TCRs were dominant at 160-218 and 743-854.

Source: peripheral blood, taken on day 0 of AZD1222 vaccination. The receptor comes from an adult in good health. The gene calls are TRBV6-5 and TRBJ1-2; D gene unclear. CDR3 bases: TGTGCCAGCAGCTTCGGAGGGCAGTACGGCTACACCTTC. The encoded protein is CASSFGGQYGYTF.